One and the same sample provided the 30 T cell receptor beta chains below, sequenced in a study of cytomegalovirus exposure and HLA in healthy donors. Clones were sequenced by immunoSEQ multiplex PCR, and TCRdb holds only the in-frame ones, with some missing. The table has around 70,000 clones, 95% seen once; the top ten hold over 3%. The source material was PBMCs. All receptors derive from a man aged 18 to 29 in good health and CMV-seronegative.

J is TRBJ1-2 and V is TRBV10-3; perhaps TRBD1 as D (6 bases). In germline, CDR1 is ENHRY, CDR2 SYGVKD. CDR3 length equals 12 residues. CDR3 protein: CTATPGHDGYTF. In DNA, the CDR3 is TGTACCGCGACACCGGGACATGATGGCTACACCTTC.

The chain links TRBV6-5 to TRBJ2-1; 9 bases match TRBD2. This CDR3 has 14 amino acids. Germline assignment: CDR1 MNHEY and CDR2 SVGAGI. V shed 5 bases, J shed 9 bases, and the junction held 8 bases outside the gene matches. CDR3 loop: CASSPLGGGGEQFF. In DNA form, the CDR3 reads TGTGCCAGCAGTCCCCTTGGCGGGGGGGGTGAGCAGTTCTTC.

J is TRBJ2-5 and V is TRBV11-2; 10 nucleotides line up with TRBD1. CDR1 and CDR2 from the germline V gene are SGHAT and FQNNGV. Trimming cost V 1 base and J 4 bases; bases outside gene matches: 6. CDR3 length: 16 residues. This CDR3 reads CASSLVGTGEVETQYF. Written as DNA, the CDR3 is TGTGCCAGCAGCTTAGTCGGGACAGGGGAGGTAGAGACCCAGTACTTC.

This CDR3 is CASGLGTGNEKLFF. The CDR3 DNA is TGTGCCAGCGGGTTGGGGACAGGGAATGAAAAACTGTTTTTT. V is TRBV7-9 and J is TRBJ1-4; 9 bases agree with TRBD1. In germline, CDR1 is SEHNR, CDR2 FQNEAQ (reference sequence). There are 14 residues in the CDR3. The junction had 6 bases not matched to a gene; V was cut back by 8 bases and J by 5 bases.

CDR3 bases: TGTGCCAGCAGCTTAGTCCCAGGGCGCTCCCTTAACTATGGCTACACCTTC. Its translation is CASSLVPGRSLNYGYTF. The gene calls are TRBV7-2 and TRBJ1-2; D perhaps matches TRBD1 (5 bases). V gave up 1 base and J gave up 1 base, with 16 bases separating them. This CDR3 comprises 17 residues. The germline V gene has CDR1 SGHTA and CDR2 FQGNSA.

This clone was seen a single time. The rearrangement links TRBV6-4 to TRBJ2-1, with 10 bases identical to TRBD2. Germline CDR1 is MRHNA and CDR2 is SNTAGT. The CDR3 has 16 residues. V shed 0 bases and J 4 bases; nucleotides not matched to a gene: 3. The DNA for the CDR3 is TGTGCCAGCAGTGACTCTCAGCGGGGGGGGTACAATGAGCAGTTCTTC. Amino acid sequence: CASSDSQRGGYNEQFF.

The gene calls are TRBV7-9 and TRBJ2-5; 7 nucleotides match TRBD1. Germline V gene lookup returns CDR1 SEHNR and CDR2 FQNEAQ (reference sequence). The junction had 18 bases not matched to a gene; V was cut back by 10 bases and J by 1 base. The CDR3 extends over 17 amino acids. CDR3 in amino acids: CAIKPSNRGLFQETQYF. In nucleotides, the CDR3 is TGTGCCATCAAACCTTCCAATAGGGGGCTATTCCAAGAGACCCAGTACTTC.

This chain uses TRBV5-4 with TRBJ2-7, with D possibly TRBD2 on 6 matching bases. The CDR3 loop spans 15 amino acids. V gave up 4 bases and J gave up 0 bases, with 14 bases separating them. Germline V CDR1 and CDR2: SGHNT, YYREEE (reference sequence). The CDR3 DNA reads TGTGCCAGCAGCCTGACCCGGGGGAGCTCCTACGAGCAGTACTTC. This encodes CASSLTRGSSYEQYF.

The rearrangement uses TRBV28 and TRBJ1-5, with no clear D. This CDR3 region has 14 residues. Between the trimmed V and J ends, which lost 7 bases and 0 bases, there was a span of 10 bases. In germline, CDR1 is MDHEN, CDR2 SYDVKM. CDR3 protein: CASKPDYSNQPQHF. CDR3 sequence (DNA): TGTGCCAGCAAACCAGACTATAGCAATCAGCCCCAGCATTTT.

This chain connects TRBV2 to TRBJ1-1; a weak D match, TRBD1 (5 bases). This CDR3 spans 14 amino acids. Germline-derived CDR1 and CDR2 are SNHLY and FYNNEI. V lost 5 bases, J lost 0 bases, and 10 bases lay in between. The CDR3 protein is CASSIGGLNTEAFF. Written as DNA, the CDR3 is TGTGCCAGCAGTATCGGGGGGTTGAACACTGAAGCTTTCTTT.

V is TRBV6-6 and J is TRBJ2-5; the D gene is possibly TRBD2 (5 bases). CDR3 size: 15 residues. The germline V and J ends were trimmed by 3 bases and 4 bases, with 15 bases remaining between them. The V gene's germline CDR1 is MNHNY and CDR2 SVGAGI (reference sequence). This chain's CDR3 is CASSYGQEGRETQYF. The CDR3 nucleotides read TGTGCCAGCAGTTATGGGCAGGAAGGGAGAGAGACCCAGTACTTC.

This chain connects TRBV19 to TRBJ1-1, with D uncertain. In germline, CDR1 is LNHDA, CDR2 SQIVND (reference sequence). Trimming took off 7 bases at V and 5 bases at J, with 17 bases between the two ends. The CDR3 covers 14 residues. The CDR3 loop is CASIRLAGLTEAFF. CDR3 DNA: TGTGCCAGTATAAGGTTGGCCGGGTTGACTGAAGCTTTCTTT.

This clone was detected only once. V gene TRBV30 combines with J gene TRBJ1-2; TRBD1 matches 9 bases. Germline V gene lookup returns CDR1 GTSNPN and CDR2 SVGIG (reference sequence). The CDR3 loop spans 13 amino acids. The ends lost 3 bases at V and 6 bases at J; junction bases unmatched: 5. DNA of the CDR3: TGTGCCTGGAGAGTGGGGACAGGGCATGGCTACACCTTC. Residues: CAWRVGTGHGYTF.

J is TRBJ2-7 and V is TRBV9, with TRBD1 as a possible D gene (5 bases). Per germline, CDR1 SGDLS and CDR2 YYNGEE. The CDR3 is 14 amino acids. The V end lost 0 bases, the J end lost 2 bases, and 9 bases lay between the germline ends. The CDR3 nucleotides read TGTGCCAGCAGCGTAGAGGGGCCACCCTACGAGCAGTACTTC. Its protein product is CASSVEGPPYEQYF.

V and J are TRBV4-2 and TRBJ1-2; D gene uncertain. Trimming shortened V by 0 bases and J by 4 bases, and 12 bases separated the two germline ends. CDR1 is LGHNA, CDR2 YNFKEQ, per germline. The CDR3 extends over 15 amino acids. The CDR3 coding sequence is TGTGCCAGCAGCCAAGAGGCGACTCAACCCTATGGCTACACCTTC. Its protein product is CASSQEATQPYGYTF.

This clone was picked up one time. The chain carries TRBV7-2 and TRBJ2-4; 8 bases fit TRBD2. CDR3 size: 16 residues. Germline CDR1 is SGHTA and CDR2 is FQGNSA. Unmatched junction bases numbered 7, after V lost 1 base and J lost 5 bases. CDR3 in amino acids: CASSLGASGYQNIQYF. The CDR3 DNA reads TGTGCCAGCAGCTTAGGGGCTAGCGGGTACCAAAACATTCAGTACTTC.

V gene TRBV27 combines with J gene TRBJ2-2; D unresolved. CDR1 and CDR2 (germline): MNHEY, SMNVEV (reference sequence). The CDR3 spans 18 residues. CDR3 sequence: CVTAVTKNLPLNTGELFF. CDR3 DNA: TGTGTCACAGCAGTTACGAAGAATCTACCCCTTAACACCGGGGAGCTGTTTTTT.

The CDR3: CASSFSRQTTNEKLFF. The CDR3 DNA sequence: TGTGCCAGCAGCTTCTCTAGACAGACAACTAATGAAAAACTGTTTTTT. The chain has TRBV7-9 and TRBJ1-4, with a possible D match to TRBD1 (5 bases). Germline V CDR1 and CDR2: SEHNR, FQNEAQ (reference sequence). The CDR3 is made up of 16 amino acids. The V gene lost 3 bases and the J gene lost 0 bases, with 11 bases spanning the gap.

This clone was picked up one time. The CDR3 loop reads CASSPGRSGANVLTF. The CDR3 DNA reads as TGCGCCAGCAGCCCAGGCCGATCTGGGGCCAACGTCCTGACTTTC. The V and J genes are TRBV5-1 and TRBJ2-6; D is undetermined. Trimming removed 4 bases at V and 1 base at J, with 9 bases between. This CDR3 is built from 15 residues. Per the germline V gene, CDR1 is SGHRS and CDR2 is YFSETQ.

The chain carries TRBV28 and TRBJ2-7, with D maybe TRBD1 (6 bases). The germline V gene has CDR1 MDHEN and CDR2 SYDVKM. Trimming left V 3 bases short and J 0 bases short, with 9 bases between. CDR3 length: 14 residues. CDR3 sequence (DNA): TGTGCCAGCAGTTTGACAGGAAGCTCCTACGAGCAGTACTTC. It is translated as CASSLTGSSYEQYF.

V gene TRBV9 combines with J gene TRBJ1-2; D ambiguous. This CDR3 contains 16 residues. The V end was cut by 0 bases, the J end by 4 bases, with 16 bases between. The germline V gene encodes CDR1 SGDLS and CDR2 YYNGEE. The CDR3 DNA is TGTGCCAGCAGCGTAGGGTTAGCAGAGCGAAGCTATGGCTACACCTTC. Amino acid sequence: CASSVGLAERSYGYTF.

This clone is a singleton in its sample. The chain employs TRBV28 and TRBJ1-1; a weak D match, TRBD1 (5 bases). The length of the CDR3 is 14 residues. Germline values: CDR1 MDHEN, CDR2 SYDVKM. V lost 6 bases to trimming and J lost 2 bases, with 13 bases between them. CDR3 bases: TGTGCCAGCAGGTACCGGGGGGACAACACTGAAGCTTTCTTT. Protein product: CASRYRGDNTEAFF.

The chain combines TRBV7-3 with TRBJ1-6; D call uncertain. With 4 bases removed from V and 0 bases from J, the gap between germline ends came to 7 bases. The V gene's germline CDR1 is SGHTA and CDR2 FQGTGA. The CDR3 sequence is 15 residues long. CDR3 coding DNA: TGTGCCAGCAGCTCCTCGAGCTCCTATAATTCACCCCTCCACTTT. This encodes CASSSSSSYNSPLHF.

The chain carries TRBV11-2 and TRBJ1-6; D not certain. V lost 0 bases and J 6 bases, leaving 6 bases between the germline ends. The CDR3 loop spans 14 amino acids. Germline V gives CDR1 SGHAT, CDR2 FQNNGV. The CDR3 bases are TGTGCCAGCAGCTTAGATCAGTTTAATTCACCCCTCCACTTT. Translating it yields CASSLDQFNSPLHF.

The CDR3 DNA follows: TGTGCCAGCAGCCCCGGAGGCGGGGGCACAGATACGCAGTATTTT. Its translation: CASSPGGGGTDTQYF. V is TRBV7-9 and J is TRBJ2-3, with D perhaps matching TRBD2 (6 bases). This CDR3 contains 15 residues. Trimming stripped 5 bases from V and 1 base from J, with 13 bases between. Germline V gives CDR1 SEHNR, CDR2 FQNEAQ (reference sequence).

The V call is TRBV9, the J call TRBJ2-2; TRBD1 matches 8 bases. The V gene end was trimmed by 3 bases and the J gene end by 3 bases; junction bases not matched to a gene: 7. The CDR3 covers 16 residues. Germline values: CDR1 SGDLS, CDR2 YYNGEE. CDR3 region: CASSAQTGGYTGELFF. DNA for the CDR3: TGTGCCAGCAGCGCTCAAACAGGGGGATACACCGGGGAGCTGTTTTTT.

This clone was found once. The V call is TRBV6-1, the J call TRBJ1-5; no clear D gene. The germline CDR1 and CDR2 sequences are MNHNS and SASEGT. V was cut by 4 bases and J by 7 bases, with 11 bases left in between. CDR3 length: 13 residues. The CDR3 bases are TGTGCCAGCAGTGTCCGCCCGGGGCAGCCCCAGCATTTT. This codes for CASSVRPGQPQHF.

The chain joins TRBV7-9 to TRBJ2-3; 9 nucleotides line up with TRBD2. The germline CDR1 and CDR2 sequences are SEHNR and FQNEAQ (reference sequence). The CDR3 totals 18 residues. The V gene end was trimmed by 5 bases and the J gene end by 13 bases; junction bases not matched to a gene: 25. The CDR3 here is CASSMWAPDRAGGFRKYF. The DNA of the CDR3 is TGTGCCAGCAGCATGTGGGCCCCCGACAGAGCGGGGGGCTTTAGAAAGTATTTT.

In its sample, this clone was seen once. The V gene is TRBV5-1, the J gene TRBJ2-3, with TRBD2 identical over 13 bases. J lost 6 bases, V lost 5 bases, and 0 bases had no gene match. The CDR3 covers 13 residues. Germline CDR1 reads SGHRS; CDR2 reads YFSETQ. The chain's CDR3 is CASRLAGGDTQYF. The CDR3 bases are TGCGCCAGCAGACTAGCGGGGGGGGATACGCAGTATTTT.

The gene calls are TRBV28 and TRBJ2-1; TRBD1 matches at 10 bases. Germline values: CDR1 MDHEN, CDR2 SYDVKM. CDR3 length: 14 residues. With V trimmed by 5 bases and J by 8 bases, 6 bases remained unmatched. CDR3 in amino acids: CASSVDRGQDEQFF. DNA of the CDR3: TGTGCCAGCAGTGTCGACAGGGGGCAGGATGAGCAGTTCTTC. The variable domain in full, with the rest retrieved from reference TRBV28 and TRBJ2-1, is DVKVTQSSRYLVKRTGEKVFLECVQDMDHENMFWYRQDPGLGLRLIYFSYDVKMKEKGDIPEGYSVSREKKERFSLILESASTNQTSMYLCASSVDRGQDEQFFGPGTRLTVL.